These 13 T cell receptor beta chains were all obtained from the same sample, sequenced in a study of CD8+ T cells in alopecia areata. It was cDNA, reverse transcribed from extracted RNA, that served as the sequencing template. Assay: immunoSEQ multiplex PCR; the TCRdb copy retains only in-frame clones and omits some. The table lists about 190,000 clones, less than 65% of them singletons, with 0.85% to 1.3% in the top ten. Treatment here: oral pan-JAK inhibitor, 5-10 mg twice daily. Here the sequenced sample was CD4+ T cells sorted from blood, taken at week 24, from a patient treated with tofacitinib. These receptors were obtained from a human donor with alopecia areata.

The chain employs TRBV23-1 and TRBJ1-5; D uncertain. TRBV23-1 is an ORF for which the function is uncertain. V was trimmed by 8 bases and J by 1 base, leaving 18 bases between them. The CDR3 consists of 16 residues. The CDR3 DNA reads TGCGCCAGCCTCCCGAGAGAACGGAAGAGCAATCAGCCCCAGCATTTT. Its protein product is CASLPRERKSNQPQHF.

The rearrangement links TRBV6-5 to TRBJ2-7, with 7 bases aligning to TRBD1. The V segment lost 4 bases and the J segment 4 bases; nucleotides outside the gene matches: 13. From germline, CDR1 is MNHEY and CDR2 SVGAGI. This CDR3 has 16 residues. The CDR3 sequence is CASSFLATGTLYEQYF. CDR3 coding DNA: TGTGCCAGCAGTTTTCTCGCGACAGGGACGTTATACGAGCAGTACTTC.

This clone was detected a few times. This rearrangement joins TRBV7-9 to TRBJ2-2, with D hard to call. Germline V gene data show CDR1 as SEHNR and CDR2 as FQNEAQ (reference sequence). This CDR3 is 12 amino acids long. Trimming pared 7 bases from V and 0 bases from J, leaving 3 bases between. The CDR3 coding sequence is TGTGCCAGCACCCCGAACACCGGGGAGCTGTTTTTT. Translated, it gives CASTPNTGELFF.

This clone was detected a few times. The chain links TRBV14 to TRBJ1-1; D unclear. Germline CDR1 reads SGHDN; CDR2 reads FVKESK. The CDR3 is 13 residues long. The V gene lost 5 bases and the J gene lost 10 bases, with 17 bases spanning the gap. The CDR3 loop is CASSAGSPFGAFF. CDR3 sequence (DNA): TGTGCCAGCAGCGCGGGCAGCCCATTTGGAGCTTTCTTT.

This clone appeared a single time. The DNA for the CDR3 is TGTGCCACCAGCAGAGAGGGACAGGGACGAGAGCAGTACTTC. It specifies CATSREGQGREQYF. This sequence joins TRBV15 and TRBJ2-7; TRBD1 agrees at 9 bases. Trimming took 0 bases from V and 7 from J; bases not matched to a gene: 4. The CDR3 runs to 14 residues. Germline lookup yields CDR1 LNHNV and CDR2 YYDKDF (reference sequence).

This clone appeared a few times. J is TRBJ1-6 and V is TRBV4-1, with no clear D. The V end was cut by 2 bases, the J end by 7 bases, with 12 bases between. The CDR3 spans 15 residues. The germline CDR1 and CDR2 sequences are MGHRA and YSYEKL. Here the CDR3 DNA reads TGCGCCAGCAGCCAATTCCTGAGTCCGAATTCACCCCTCCACTTT. It is translated as CASSQFLSPNSPLHF.

This clone was found a few times. This chain links TRBV7-3 with TRBJ2-3; 7 nucleotides align to TRBD2. Trimming at V came to 2 bases and at J to 2 bases, leaving 4 bases not matched to a gene. Germline CDR1 is SGHTA and CDR2 is FQGTGA. CDR3 length: 15 amino acids. The CDR3 DNA reads as TGTGCCAGCAGCTTAGGCGGGGGACTCACAGATACGCAGTATTTT. It specifies CASSLGGGLTDTQYF. Complete variable domain (other parts from reference TRBV7-3 and TRBJ2-3): GAGVSQTPSNKVTEKGKYVELRCDPISGHTALYWYRQSLGQGPEFLIYFQGTGAADDSGLPNDRFFAVRPEGSVSTLKIQRTERGDSAVYLCASSLGGGLTDTQYFGPGTRLTVL.

The chain uses TRBV25-1 and TRBJ2-5; no clear D gene. Per the germline V gene, CDR1 is MGHDK and CDR2 is SYGVNS. V dropped 0 bases and J dropped 1 base, with 9 bases sitting between them. The CDR3 sequence is 15 residues long. The CDR3 loop reads CASSEYLLVQETQYF. CDR3 nucleotides: TGTGCCAGCAGTGAATATCTCCTGGTCCAAGAGACCCAGTACTTC.

The CDR3 loop reads CASSPTRTANTEAFF. CDR3 nucleotide sequence: TGTGCCAGCAGCCCTACCCGGACAGCGAACACTGAAGCTTTCTTT. This chain connects TRBV5-4 to TRBJ1-1, with TRBD1 as a possible D gene (6 bases). The germline V gene has CDR1 SGHNT and CDR2 YYREEE (reference sequence). V shed 4 bases and J shed 1 base, with 14 bases lying between them. The CDR3 extends over 15 amino acids.

The chain links TRBV27 to TRBJ1-2, with 7 bases identical to TRBD1. V dropped 5 bases and J dropped 5; count of bases not matched to a gene: 8. CDR3 length: 14 residues. Germline lookup yields CDR1 MNHEY and CDR2 SMNVEV (reference sequence). CDR3 amino acids: CASSLTGQVYGYTF. In nucleotides, the CDR3 is TGTGCCAGCAGTCTGACAGGACAGGTTTATGGCTACACCTTC.

This clone has just a few counts. The junction shows a germline mismatch at one end, possibly a read error. The chain links TRBV12-5 to TRBJ1-2, with a tentative D call TRBD1 (6 bases). This CDR3 is 10 amino acids long. Germline CDR1 is LGHNT and CDR2 is FRNRAP. The CDR3 is CASGHRQASF. CDR3 sequence (DNA): TGTGCTAGTGGTCACCGACAGGCGAGCTTC.

V is TRBV6-5 and J is TRBJ1-5; D is unclear. The CDR3 spans 14 residues. Per germline, CDR1 MNHEY and CDR2 SVGAGI. Trimming removed 6 bases from V and 1 base from J, with 10 bases in between. The CDR3 region is CASREGLSNQPQHF. CDR3 sequence (DNA): TGTGCCAGCAGAGAAGGACTGAGCAATCAGCCCCAGCATTTT.

This clone was seen a handful of times. This chain links TRBV11-2 with TRBJ2-1; D remains ambiguous. Looked up from germline, CDR1 is SGHAT and CDR2 is FQNNGV. V lost 4 bases and J lost 0, with 16 bases in between. The CDR3 extends over 17 amino acids. The CDR3 DNA reads as TGTGCCAGCAGCTCGTACTCTACACCTCTCTCCTACAATGAGCAGTTCTTC. Residues: CASSSYSTPLSYNEQFF.